Below, 13 T cell receptor beta chains from the same sample are listed, as sequenced in a study of beta chain features in type 1 diabetes. Of the isolated RNA, all was reverse transcribed, and so the sequenced material was expressed TCRB transcripts. Sequenced by immunoSEQ multiplex PCR; TCRdb stores in-frame clones only, minus some. In the table there are 300,000 to 350,000 clones, about 15% of which are singletons. Sequenced sample: central memory CD4+ T cells from blood. These receptors originate from a man aged 30 to 45 in good health.

This clone was seen a few times. V gene TRBV7-8 combines with J gene TRBJ1-1; D gene uncertain. From germline, CDR1 is SGHVS and CDR2 FQNEAQ. The germline V and J ends were trimmed by 5 bases and 0 bases, with 7 bases remaining between them. The CDR3 is 13 amino acids. The CDR3 reads CASSNNLNTEAFF. The CDR3 nucleotides are TGTGCCAGCAGCAACAACCTGAACACTGAAGCTTTCTTT.

In its sample, this clone was seen a few times. The gene calls are TRBV4-1 and TRBJ2-2; a possible D gene is TRBD1 (7 bases). There are 17 residues in the CDR3. Germline loops: CDR1 MGHRA, CDR2 YSYEKL. The V and J ends lost 4 bases and 4 bases respectively, with 19 bases between them. CDR3 nucleotide sequence: TGCGCCAGCAGCCCAGGGGGACTGAGCCGCAGCACCGGGGAGCTGTTTTTT. Residues: CASSPGGLSRSTGELFF.

This clone was seen a handful of times. V gene TRBV7-2 combines with J gene TRBJ2-6; the match to TRBD2 covers 7 bases. CDR1 is SGHTA and CDR2 is FQGNSA in the germline V gene. The CDR3 length is 17 residues. Unmatched junction bases numbered 6, after V lost 0 bases and J lost 4 bases. The CDR3 region is CASSLARAGVGANVLTF. CDR3 nucleotide sequence: TGTGCCAGCAGCTTAGCGCGGGCGGGAGTCGGGGCCAACGTCCTGACTTTC.

This clone showed up just a few times. The junction departs from germline at one end; a sequencing error may be responsible. The chain uses TRBV10-1 and TRBJ2-3; 9 bases match TRBD2. This CDR3 region has 13 residues. Germline V lookup: CDR1 WNHNN, CDR2 SYGVQD (reference sequence). DNA of the CDR3: TGTGCCAGCTTAGCGGGAGTTGAAGATACGCAGTATTTT. Amino acids: CASLAGVEDTQYF.

The chain joins TRBV11-3 to TRBJ1-5, with unresolved D. V dropped 2 bases and J dropped 5 bases, with 7 bases sitting between them. The germline V gene has CDR1 SGHNT and CDR2 YENEEA. CDR3 length equals 13 residues. The CDR3 DNA reads as TGTGCCAGCAGCTTAAGTATTGATCAGCCCCAGCATTTT. Translation gives CASSLSIDQPQHF.

CDR3 amino acids: CASSLGRTVNEQFF. The DNA of the CDR3 is TGTGCCAGCAGCTTAGGGCGGACGGTCAATGAGCAGTTCTTC. The chain couples TRBV7-2 to TRBJ2-1, with D hard to call. This CDR3 has 14 residues. Per the germline V gene, CDR1 is SGHTA and CDR2 is FQGNSA. The V gene lost 1 base and the J gene lost 6 bases, with 10 bases spanning the gap.

J is TRBJ2-5 and V is TRBV6-6, with D perhaps assigned TRBD1 or TRBD2 (6 bases each). CDR3 size: 15 residues. The V and J ends lost 6 bases and 3 bases respectively, with 17 bases between them. The germline V gene has CDR1 MNHNY and CDR2 SVGAGI (reference sequence). The CDR3 DNA is TGTGCCAGCAGAACGGGCGGGACACCAAAAGAGACCCAGTACTTC. Its translation is CASRTGGTPKETQYF.

The CDR3 protein is CASRQAGTTETQYF. The DNA for the CDR3 is TGTGCCAGCAGACAAGCCGGGACAACGGAGACCCAGTACTTC. The V call is TRBV6-5, the J call TRBJ2-5, with TRBD1 as a possible D gene (6 bases). CDR3 length equals 14 residues. Trimming removed 6 bases from V and 5 bases from J, with 16 bases in between. Germline values: CDR1 MNHEY, CDR2 SVGAGI.

The V gene is TRBV19, the J gene TRBJ2-3; no firm D call. The CDR3 spans 14 residues. Germline-derived CDR1 and CDR2 are LNHDA and SQIVND (reference sequence). The ends were cut back, 8 bases at V and 8 bases at J, with 20 bases in the middle. Here the CDR3 DNA reads TGTGCCAGTCAGGAACGACGGTCTCTGGGTACGCAGTATTTT. Translation: CASQERRSLGTQYF.

This clone showed up just a few times. The CDR3 loop is CASSPHSRDNEQFF. The CDR3 DNA sequence: TGTGCCAGCAGCCCCCACAGTCGAGACAATGAGCAGTTCTTC. The rearrangement links TRBV11-2 to TRBJ2-1; D gene unclear. Germline V CDR1 and CDR2: SGHAT, FQNNGV. Trimming shortened V by 5 bases and J by 5 bases, and 13 bases separated the two germline ends. The CDR3 runs to 14 residues.

This clone was seen more than once but under ten times. The V and J genes are TRBV18 and TRBJ1-1; TRBD1 might be the D (6 bases). V gave up 8 bases and J gave up 11 bases, with 21 bases separating them. Germline V CDR1 and CDR2: KGHSH, LQKENI. The CDR3 is made up of 13 amino acids. CDR3 nucleotides: TGTGCCAGCAGCACCATTTTGGGGACAAAGGCTTTCTTT. Protein product: CASSTILGTKAFF.

The chain carries TRBV7-7 and TRBJ2-4; 7 nucleotides align to TRBD2. V lost 10 bases to trimming and J lost 1 base; unmatched junction nucleotides: 13. CDR1 and CDR2 (germline): SSHAT, FNYEAQ (reference sequence). The CDR3 is made up of 16 amino acids. The CDR3 region has the DNA TGTGCCAATCCGGGAGGCCTATCACCGGCCAAAAACATTCAGTACTTC. As protein: CANPGGLSPAKNIQYF.

The chain couples TRBV9 to TRBJ2-5, with a weak D call TRBD1 (5 bases). V lost 0 bases and J lost 5, with 20 bases in between. The CDR3 loop spans 17 amino acids. Germline V gene data show CDR1 as SGDLS and CDR2 as YYNGEE. The CDR3 loop is CASSVDQSPQGRETQYF. The CDR3 DNA reads as TGTGCCAGCAGCGTAGATCAATCCCCCCAGGGTAGGGAGACCCAGTACTTC.